Sequencing of this T cell receptor beta chain was carried out in a study of OX40 agonist ivuxolimab in advanced cancers. Sequenced by immunoSEQ multiplex PCR; TCRdb stores in-frame clones only, minus some. The table includes approximately 71,000 clones, roughly 84% detected once. The V and J ends lost 5 bases and 6 bases respectively, with 12 bases between them. The germline CDR1 and CDR2 sequences are GTSNPN and SVGIG (reference sequence). CDR3 length: 12 residues. The TCR sequence derives from an adult with an advanced solid tumor such as melanoma, head and neck, liver or kidney cancer. The chain combines TRBV30 with TRBJ2-3; no reliable D call. Sequenced here: CD4+ or CD8+ T cells sorted from blood, sampled in a trial of the OX40 agonist ivuxolimab. DNA of the CDR3: TGTGCCTGGGGCGTCCGCGAGGATACGCAGTATTTT. It is translated as CAWGVREDTQYF.